This T cell receptor (beta chain) was identified during a study of Graves' ophthalmopathy and Graves' hyperthyroidism. The ends lost 2 bases at V and 7 bases at J; junction bases unmatched: 14. Germline-derived CDR1 and CDR2 are MNHEY and SVGEGT. The CDR3 sequence is 17 residues long. From RNA, the CDR3 regions of TCR beta chains were amplified and sequenced. After a first-round RT-PCR with HTBI primers, a second-round multiplex PCR was run. TCRdb redid the calling of the multiplex PCR reads with MiXCR, one entry per CDR3 protein. The sample yields 680,000 or so distinct CDR3 sequences, about a fifth seen once.

The receptor was isolated from a woman under 30 with stable Graves' hyperthyroidism. Some clones in this sample may be carry-over from other donors' samples. The sequencing input was peripheral blood. The chain is built from TRBV6-2 or TRBV6-3 and TRBJ1-5; 7 nucleotides match TRBD1. This chain's CDR3 is CASSYHRGNNRGQPQHF. The CDR3 bases are TGTGCCAGCAGTTACCATAGGGGGAACAACAGGGGCCAGCCCCAGCATTTT.